Listed below are T cell receptor beta chains from one sample, sequenced in a study of blood T cell repertoires in COVID-19. The assay was immunoSEQ multiplex PCR, and TCRdb's table has in-frame clones only and misses some. The sample comprises approximately 250,000 clones, almost 85% of which are singletons, and about 15% rests with the top ten. Sequenced input: PBMCs or T cells enriched from blood (not recorded which). Receptor source: a man aged 40-55 years who had recovered from COVID-19. CDR3s include the opening cysteine and the closing phenylalanine or tryptophan. The D gene is left open where the match is weak.

TRBV7-2 | TRBD1 | CASSSLSQGQPVFF
TRBV15 | - | CATSRDSRAGWNIQYF
TRBV4-2 | TRBD1 | CASSQGDRDNGELFF
TRBV9 | TRBD1 | CASSTLTGTTEAFF
TRBV5-4 | - | CASSTSMGGEKLFF
TRBV7-9 | TRBD2 | CASSWLSGSPSYEQYF
TRBV19 | TRBD1 | CASSGQGYGYTF
TRBV28 | - | CASLRALYGYTF
TRBV6-2/TRBV6-3 | - | CASSHRDTRGNEQFF
TRBV7-3 | - | CASSLSGAGTEAFF
TRBV4-1 | TRBD1 | CASSQDPGQGASKSPQYF
TRBV5-6 | - | CASSLNLRAGVEFTEAFF
TRBV5-4 | TRBD2 | CASSLNGGGETQYF
TRBV7-8 | TRBD1 | CASSPWTGGQPQHF
TRBV9 | - | CASSSHGIYNEQFF
TRBV28 | - | CASRVGLLYEQYF
TRBV11-3 | TRBD2 | CASSLSGTRGSAGVEQYF
TRBV28 | - | CASSSPGDTEAFF
TRBV15 | - | CATSRDLGQETQYF
TRBV11-3 | TRBD1 | CASSDRGPVTNEKLFF
TRBV7-9 | - | CASSQIASHEKLFF
TRBV5-1 | - | CASSTTGSTEAFF
TRBV5-4 | - | CASSRDTSSYEQYF
TRBV3-1/TRBV3-2 | TRBD2 | CASSRLAGENEQFF
TRBV2 | TRBD1 | CASSEMDRDFRGYTF
TRBV5-1 | TRBD2 | CASRELAGVGEQYF
TRBV30 | TRBD2 | CAWVGGASSYNEQFF
TRBV27 | TRBD2 | CASRSGGGPNTYF
TRBV4-2 | - | CASSQGPGERTQYF
TRBV20-1 | - | CSAHFTDTQYF
TRBV19 | TRBD1 | CASSTTRTGQHQPQHF
TRBV2 | TRBD1 | CASTGQAEYEQYF
TRBV6-1 | - | CASSEAGQGRAVGYTF
TRBV7-9 | TRBD1 | CASSLGQGQETQYF
TRBV28 | - | CASSLPGYQPQHF
TRBV7-3 | - | CASSSDRRHNSPLHF
TRBV4-1 | - | CASSQGWRASTDTQYF
TRBV28 | TRBD1 | CASSAPGQGLETQYF
TRBV28 | - | CASRYAGRSNQPQHF
TRBV15 | - | CATSRDLSGSGNTIYF
TRBV5-1 | - | CASSPGAVSGNTIYF
TRBV27 | TRBD2 | CASSLASGRAGETQYF
TRBV5-1 | - | CASSVAGPQETQYF
TRBV28 | TRBD1 | CASSKPGTGVGYTF
TRBV3-1/TRBV3-2 | TRBD2 | CASSQVPAGGFFSEQYF
TRBV5-4 | TRBD2 | CASSPVAGGSVYEQYF
TRBV7-9 | - | CASSSAVGGVGYTF
TRBV2 | TRBD2 | CASSESGIPPDTQYF
TRBV29-1 | TRBD2 | CSVPTSGTYNEQFF
TRBV7-2 | - | CASSLDPSVYEQYF
TRBV19 | - | CASSIGRVGYNEQFF
TRBV7-9 | - | CASSLGQGSTEAFF
TRBV29-1 | - | CSVVATNEKLFF
TRBV4-1 | - | CASSQGREQYF